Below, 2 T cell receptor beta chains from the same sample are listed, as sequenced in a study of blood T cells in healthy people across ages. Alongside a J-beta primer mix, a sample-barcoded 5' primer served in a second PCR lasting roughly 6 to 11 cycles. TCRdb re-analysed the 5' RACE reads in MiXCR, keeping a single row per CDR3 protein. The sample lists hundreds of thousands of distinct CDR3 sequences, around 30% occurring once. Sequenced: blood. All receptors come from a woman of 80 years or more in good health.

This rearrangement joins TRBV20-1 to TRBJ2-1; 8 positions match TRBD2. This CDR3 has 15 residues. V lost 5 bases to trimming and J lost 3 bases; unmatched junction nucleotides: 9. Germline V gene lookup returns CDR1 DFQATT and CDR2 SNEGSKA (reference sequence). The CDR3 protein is CSAPRDSGIYNEQFF. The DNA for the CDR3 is TGCAGTGCTCCACGAGATAGCGGGATCTACAATGAGCAGTTCTTC.

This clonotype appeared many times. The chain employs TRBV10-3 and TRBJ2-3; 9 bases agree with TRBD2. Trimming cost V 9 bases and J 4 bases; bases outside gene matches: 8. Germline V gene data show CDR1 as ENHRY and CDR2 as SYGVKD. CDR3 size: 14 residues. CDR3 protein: CAIKRGDGPDTQYF. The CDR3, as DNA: TGTGCCATTAAGCGGGGGGACGGTCCAGATACGCAGTATTTT.